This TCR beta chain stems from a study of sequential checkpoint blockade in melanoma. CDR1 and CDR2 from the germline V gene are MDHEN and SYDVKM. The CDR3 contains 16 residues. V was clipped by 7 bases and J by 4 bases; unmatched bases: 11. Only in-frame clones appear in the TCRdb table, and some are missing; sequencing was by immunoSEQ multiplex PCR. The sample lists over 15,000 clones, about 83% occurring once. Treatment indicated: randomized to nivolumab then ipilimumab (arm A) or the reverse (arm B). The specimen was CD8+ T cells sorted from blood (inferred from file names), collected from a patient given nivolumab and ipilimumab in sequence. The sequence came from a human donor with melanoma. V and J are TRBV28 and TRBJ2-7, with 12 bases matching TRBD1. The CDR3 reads CASTNWGTGGFYEQYF. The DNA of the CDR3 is TGTGCCAGCACCAACTGGGGGACAGGGGGCTTTTACGAGCAGTACTTC. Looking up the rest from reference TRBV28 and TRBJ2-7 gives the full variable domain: DVKVTQSSRYLVKRTGEKVFLECVQDMDHENMFWYRQDPGLGLRLIYFSYDVKMKEKGDIPEGYSVSREKKERFSLILESASTNQTSMYLCASTNWGTGGFYEQYFGPGTRLTVT.